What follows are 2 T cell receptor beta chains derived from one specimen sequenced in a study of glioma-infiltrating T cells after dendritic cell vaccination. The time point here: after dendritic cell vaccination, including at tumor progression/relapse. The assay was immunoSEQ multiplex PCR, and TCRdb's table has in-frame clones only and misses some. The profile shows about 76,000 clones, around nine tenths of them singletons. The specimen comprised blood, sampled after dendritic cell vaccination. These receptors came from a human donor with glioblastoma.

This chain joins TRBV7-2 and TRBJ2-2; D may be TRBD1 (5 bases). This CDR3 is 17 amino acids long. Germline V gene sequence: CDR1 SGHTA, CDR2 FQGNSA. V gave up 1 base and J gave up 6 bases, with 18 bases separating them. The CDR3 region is CASSLDPGHRKAGELFF. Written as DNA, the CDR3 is TGTGCCAGCAGCTTAGACCCTGGACACCGGAAGGCCGGGGAGCTGTTTTTT.

The chain's CDR3 is CASSWDYSPDTQYF. The CDR3 region has the DNA TGCGCCAGCAGCTGGGACTATTCCCCAGATACGCAGTATTTT. The V gene is TRBV5-1, the J gene TRBJ2-3; 7 bases are shared with TRBD2. The germline gives CDR1 SGHRS, CDR2 YFSETQ. With V trimmed by 3 bases and J by 4 bases, 5 bases remained unmatched. There are 14 residues in the CDR3.